This is a list of T cell receptor beta chains from one sample in a study of identical twins. Via MiXCR, TCRdb re-called the 5' RACE reads, giving one row per CDR3 protein. The sample shows fewer than 350,000 distinct CDR3 sequences, 8% to 9% of them seen only once. These data were also reused for a study on yellow fever vaccine responses in identical twins.

Sequenced material: memory (CD45RO+) T cells sorted from blood. The receptors stem from a woman aged 18-29 years in good health. The CDR3 runs from the conserved cysteine through the conserved F or W. The order of the fields is D gene, V gene, clone size, J gene, CDR3 protein, CDR3 DNA. A D gene is named only where the DNA matches it firmly. The listing skips clone size in some rows; elsewhere it reads once, few, many or a size class.

TRBD2,TRBV20-1,NA,TRBJ2-1,CSAGGTSGSKNEQFF,TGCAGTGCGGGGGGGACTAGCGGGAGTAAGAATGAGCAGTTCTTC
TRBD1,TRBV7-9,few,TRBJ2-7,CASSSRDRDWDSYEQYF,TGTGCCAGCAGCTCCCGGGACAGGGATTGGGACTCCTACGAGCAGTACTTC
NA,TRBV3-1,NA,TRBJ2-7,CASSQGCTPWEQYF,TGTGCCAGCAGCCAGGGGTGTACACCGTGGGAGCAGTACTTC
NA,TRBV11-3,few,TRBJ2-1,CASSSWEMVTNEQFF,TGTGCCAGCAGCTCCTGGGAGATGGTAACAAATGAGCAGTTCTTC
NA,TRBV12-3/TRBV12-4,many,TRBJ2-7,CASSLATTYEQYF,TGTGCCAGCAGTTTAGCAACAACCTACGAGCAGTACTTC
NA,TRBV20-1,many,TRBJ1-1,CSARESGVMNTEAFF,TGCAGTGCTAGAGAATCCGGGGTCATGAACACTGAAGCTTTCTTT
TRBD1,TRBV7-9,NA,TRBJ1-5,CASSRGGGQVSQPQHF,TGTGCCAGCAGCCGAGGGGGGGGACAGGTCTCGCAGCCCCAGCATTTT
NA,TRBV5-6,many,TRBJ2-1,CASSPQGGWASQFF,TGTGCCAGCAGCCCCCAGGGGGGGTGGGCAAGTCAGTTCTTC
NA,TRBV5-1,many,TRBJ2-1,CASTVGGGGSYNEQFF,TGCGCCAGCACCGTCGGGGGTGGCGGCTCCTACAATGAGCAGTTCTTC
NA,TRBV3-1,NA,TRBJ2-1,CASSKRFLGASYNEQFF,TGTGCCAGCAGCAAGCGGTTCCTGGGGGCATCCTACAATGAGCAGTTCTTC
NA,TRBV21-1,NA,TRBJ2-4,CASSLTGEVAKNIQYF,TGTGCCAGCAGCCTAACGGGGGAGGTGGCCAAAAACATTCAGTACTTC
TRBD1,TRBV2,many,TRBJ2-1,CASKNTDRGLNEQFF,TGTGCCAGCAAGAATACGGACAGGGGGCTCAATGAGCAGTTCTTC
NA,TRBV2,NA,TRBJ2-5,CASSPHLQETQYF,TGTGCCAGCAGTCCACACCTGCAAGAGACCCAGTACTTC
NA,TRBV29-1,few,TRBJ1-5,CSVRQTFNQPQHF,TGCAGCGTCCGACAGACCTTTAATCAGCCCCAGCATTTT
TRBD2,TRBV3-1,NA,TRBJ2-1,CATSTPGLAGVTNEQFF,TGTGCCACCAGCACTCCTGGACTAGCGGGAGTAACCAATGAGCAGTTCTTC
TRBD2,TRBV10-3,NA,TRBJ2-2,CAISESRLAGGTGELFF,TGTGCCATCAGTGAGTCGAGGCTAGCGGGGGGAACCGGGGAGCTGTTTTTT
NA,TRBV27,many,TRBJ1-1,CASSSDSLMNTEAFF,TGTGCCAGCAGTTCCGACAGCCTCATGAACACTGAAGCTTTCTTT
NA,TRBV3-1,few,TRBJ2-2,CASSPQGPGSANTGELFF,TGTGCCAGCAGCCCTCAAGGCCCGGGCTCCGCGAACACCGGGGAGCTGTTTTTT
TRBD2,TRBV5-1,many,TRBJ2-3,CASRTGTISDTQYF,TGCGCCAGCAGGACCGGGACTATATCAGATACGCAGTATTTT
NA,TRBV11-2,few,TRBJ1-1,CASSLRRNTEAFF,TGTGCCAGCAGCTTAAGGAGGAACACTGAAGCTTTCTTT
NA,TRBV5-1,few,TRBJ2-2,CASSLAAGAGWGTGELFF,TGCGCCAGCAGCTTGGCTGCTGGGGCAGGTTGGGGCACCGGGGAGCTGTTTTTT
NA,TRBV18,NA,TRBJ1-5,CASSPDAVKPQHF,TGTGCCAGCTCACCGGACGCGGTGAAGCCCCAGCATTTT
NA,TRBV11-1,NA,TRBJ1-1,CASSLQTGRVNTEAFF,TGTGCCAGCAGCTTGCAAACCGGACGGGTGAACACTGAAGCTTTCTTT
NA,TRBV7-3,NA,TRBJ2-2,CASSLNRERTGELFF,TGTGCCAGCAGCTTAAACAGGGAGCGAACCGGGGAGCTGTTTTTT
TRBD2,TRBV20-1,NA,TRBJ2-3,CSATTSGGWGDTQYF,TGCAGTGCCACGACTAGCGGGGGCTGGGGAGATACGCAGTATTTT
NA,TRBV7-3,few,TRBJ2-5,CASSLMGSQQETQYF,TGTGCCAGCAGCTTAATGGGGTCACAACAAGAGACCCAGTACTTC
TRBD2,TRBV10-2,NA,TRBJ2-7,CASRLAGSYEQYF,TGCGCCAGCAGACTAGCGGGATCGTACGAGCAGTACTTC
TRBD1,TRBV5-5,NA,TRBJ2-2,CASRLWGTGDGGELFF,TGTGCCAGCAGGCTTTGGGGGACAGGAGACGGCGGGGAGCTGTTTTTT
TRBD2,TRBV19,NA,TRBJ2-1,CASRTAASGRNEQFF,TGTGCCAGTAGGACCGCGGCTAGCGGGAGAAATGAGCAGTTCTTC
TRBD2,TRBV5-8,many,TRBJ2-1,CASRKSGSGNEQFF,TGTGCCAGCAGAAAAAGCGGGAGCGGGAATGAGCAGTTCTTC
NA,TRBV11-2,few,TRBJ2-3,CASGPPWDTQYF,TGTGCCAGCGGACCCCCCTGGGATACGCAGTATTTT
TRBD2,TRBV20-1,NA,TRBJ2-1,CSASPRRGGHNEQFF,TGCAGTGCTAGTCCCCGGCGGGGGGGGCACAATGAGCAGTTCTTC
NA,TRBV14,NA,TRBJ2-3,CASSLWGQAGSGGDTQYF,TGTGCCAGCAGCCTCTGGGGGCAGGCCGGCTCTGGGGGAGATACGCAGTATTTT
NA,TRBV29-1,NA,TRBJ1-3,CSTSGSGGNTIYF,TGCAGCACTTCGGGGTCGGGTGGAAACACCATATATTTT
NA,TRBV4-1,NA,TRBJ1-1,CASSQDSRDLRRTEAFF,TGCGCCAGCAGCCAAGATTCCAGGGACTTGCGGCGCACTGAAGCTTTCTTT
NA,TRBV12-3/TRBV12-4,many,TRBJ2-5,CASSLEYQETQYF,TGTGCCAGCAGTTTAGAGTACCAAGAGACCCAGTACTTC
TRBD1,TRBV20-1,many,TRBJ2-5,CSARETDRGSRETQYF,TGCAGTGCTAGAGAGACTGACAGGGGTAGTAGGGAGACCCAGTACTTC
NA,TRBV5-1,many,TRBJ1-1,CASSLDLTEAFF,TGCGCCAGCAGCTTAGACCTGACTGAAGCTTTCTTT
NA,TRBV6-1,many,TRBJ2-5,CASAPTRRETQYF,TGTGCCAGCGCCCCAACACGGAGGGAGACCCAGTACTTC
TRBD2,TRBV6-1,NA,TRBJ2-5,CASSEAEAGGPQETQYF,TGTGCCAGCAGTGAAGCGGAAGCGGGAGGGCCCCAAGAGACCCAGTACTTC
TRBD1,TRBV5-1,NA,TRBJ1-6,CASSSGQSGSPLHF,TGCGCCAGCAGCTCGGGACAGAGTGGTTCACCCCTCCACTTT
NA,TRBV27,NA,TRBJ2-6,CASSGGTSPSGANVLTF,TGTGCCAGCAGTGGGGGGACTTCGCCTTCTGGGGCCAACGTCCTGACTTTC